This T cell receptor (beta chain) was documented in a study of T cells in Graves' hyperthyroidism and ophthalmopathy. This CDR3 is built from 15 residues. The germline gives CDR1 SGHVS, CDR2 FQNEAQ. V was clipped by 5 bases and J by 8 bases; unmatched bases: 9. This clonotype has a count of ten or more. Amplification targeted TCR beta CDR3 regions from RNA transcripts. The HTBI primer set was used in a first-round RT-PCR of the TCR CDR3. TCRdb redid the calling of the multiplex PCR reads with MiXCR, one entry per CDR3 protein. The profile shows some 570,000 distinct CDR3 sequences, roughly a sixth of them singletons.

This sequence joins TRBV7-8 and TRBJ1-2, with 12 bases matching TRBD1. The sequencing sample was made of blood. This receptor was taken from a woman younger than 35 with Graves' ophthalmopathy. The CDR3 is CASSTTGTGGRGYTF. DNA of the CDR3: TGTGCCAGCAGCACAACCGGGACAGGGGGCAGGGGCTACACCTTC. The whole variable domain, remainder taken from reference TRBV7-8 and TRBJ1-2, is GAGVSQSPRYKVAKRGQDVALRCDPISGHVSLFWYQQALGQGPEFLTYFQNEAQLDKSGLPSDRFFAERPEGSVSTLKIQRTQQEDSAVYLCASSTTGTGGRGYTFGSGTRLTVV.